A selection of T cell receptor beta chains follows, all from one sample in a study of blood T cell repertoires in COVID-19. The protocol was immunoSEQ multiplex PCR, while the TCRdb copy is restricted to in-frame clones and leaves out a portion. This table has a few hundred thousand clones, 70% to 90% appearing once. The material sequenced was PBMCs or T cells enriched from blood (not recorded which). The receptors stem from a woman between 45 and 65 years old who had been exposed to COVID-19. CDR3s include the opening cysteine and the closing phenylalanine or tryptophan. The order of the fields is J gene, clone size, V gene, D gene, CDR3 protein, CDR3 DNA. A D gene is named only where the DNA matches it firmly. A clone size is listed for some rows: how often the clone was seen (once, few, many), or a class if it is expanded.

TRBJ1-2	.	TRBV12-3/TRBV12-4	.	CASKGREVGYTF	TGTGCCAGCAAAGGGCGGGAGGTTGGCTACACCTTC
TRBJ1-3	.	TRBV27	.	CASSLNLGGDTIYF	TGTGCCAGCAGTTTAAATTTAGGGGGGGACACCATATATTTT
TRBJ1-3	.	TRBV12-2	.	CASRLALCVSGNTIYF	TGTGCAAGTCGCTTAGCGCTATGTGTTTCTGGAAACACCATATATTTT
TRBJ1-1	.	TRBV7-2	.	CASSYYGSTEAFF	TGTGCCAGCAGCTACTACGGGTCTACTGAAGCTTTCTTT
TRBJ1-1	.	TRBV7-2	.	CASSLLVRAIAEAFF	TGTGCCAGCAGCTTACTAGTCAGGGCAATTGCTGAAGCTTTCTTT
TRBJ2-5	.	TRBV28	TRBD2	CASSPAQGAGVQETQYF	TGTGCCAGCAGTCCCGCGCAGGGAGCGGGGGTGCAAGAGACCCAGTACTTC
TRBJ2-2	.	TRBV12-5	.	CASGLRATGELFF	TGTGCTAGTGGTCTCAGGGCCACCGGGGAGCTGTTTTTT
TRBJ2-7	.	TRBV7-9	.	CASSLTGPPYEQYF	TGTGCCAGCAGCCTGACAGGTCCCCCCTACGAGCAGTACTTC
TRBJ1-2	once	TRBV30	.	CAWGPQGNGYTF	TGTGCCTGGGGACCCCAGGGGAATGGCTACACCTTC
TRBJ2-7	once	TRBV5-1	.	CASSLQGRYEQYF	TGCGCCAGCAGCCTACAGGGGAGGTACGAGCAGTACTTC
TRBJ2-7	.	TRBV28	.	CASRKTSYEQYF	TGTGCCAGCAGGAAGACTAGCTACGAGCAGTACTTC
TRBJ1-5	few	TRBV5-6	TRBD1	CASSWGQDQPQHF	TGTGCCAGCAGCTGGGGACAGGATCAGCCCCAGCATTTT
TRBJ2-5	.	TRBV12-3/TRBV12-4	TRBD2	CASSSGTSRTQYF	TGTGCCAGCAGTTCCGGGACTAGCCGGACCCAGTACTTC
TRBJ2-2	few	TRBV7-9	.	CASSITDRSTGELFF	TGTGCCAGCAGCATCACTGATCGGAGCACCGGGGAGCTGTTTTTT
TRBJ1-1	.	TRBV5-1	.	CASSSTGTEAFF	TGCGCCAGCAGCTCTACAGGAACTGAAGCTTTCTTT
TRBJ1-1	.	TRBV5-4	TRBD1	CASSSVQGMGAEAFF	TGTGCCAGCAGCTCGGTACAGGGGATGGGAGCTGAAGCTTTCTTT
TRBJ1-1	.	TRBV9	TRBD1	CASSPRGQGNEAFF	TGTGCCAGCAGCCCCCGGGGACAGGGGAATGAAGCTTTCTTT
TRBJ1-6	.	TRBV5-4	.	CASSLEGGGDSPLHF	TGTGCCAGCAGCTTGGAAGGCGGGGGGGATTCACCCCTCCACTTT
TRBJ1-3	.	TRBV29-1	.	CSALTGSSGNTIYF	TGCAGCGCCCTGACGGGTAGCTCTGGAAACACCATATATTTT
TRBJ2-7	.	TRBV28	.	CASRVAIGEQYF	TGTGCCAGTCGGGTTGCAATTGGGGAGCAGTACTTC
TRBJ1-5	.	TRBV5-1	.	CASSLNQGEGQPQHF	TGCGCCAGCAGCTTGAATCAGGGCGAAGGGCAGCCCCAGCATTTT
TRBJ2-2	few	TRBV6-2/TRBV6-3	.	CASSARGRSGELFF	TGTGCCAGCAGTGCGCGGGGAAGGTCCGGGGAGCTGTTTTTT
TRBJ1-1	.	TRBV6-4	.	CASSDSRGKAFF	TGTGCCAGCAGTGACTCGCGGGGGAAAGCTTTCTTT
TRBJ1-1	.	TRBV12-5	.	CASGFSTGNTEAFF	TGTGCTAGTGGTTTCTCGACGGGGAACACTGAAGCTTTCTTT
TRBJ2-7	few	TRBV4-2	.	CASSQSPGGAYEQYF	TGTGCCAGCAGCCAATCTCCGGGCGGGGCCTACGAGCAGTACTTC
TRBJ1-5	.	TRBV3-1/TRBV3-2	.	CASSQAGSNQPQHF	TGTGCCAGCAGCCAAGCCGGTAGCAATCAGCCCCAGCATTTT
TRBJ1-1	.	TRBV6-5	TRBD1	CASRSHRGMNTEAFF	TGTGCCAGCAGGTCCCACAGGGGGATGAACACTGAAGCTTTCTTT
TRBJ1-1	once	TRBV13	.	CASSLGRGAMNTEAFF	TGTGCCAGCAGCTTAGGGCGGGGGGCGATGAACACTGAAGCTTTCTTT
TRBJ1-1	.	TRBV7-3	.	CASSLEVGGTEAFF	TGTGCCAGCAGCTTAGAGGTGGGTGGCACTGAAGCTTTCTTT
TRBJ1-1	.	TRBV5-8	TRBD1	CASSNTYRGPGNTEAFF	TGTGCCAGCAGTAACACATACAGGGGGCCGGGGAACACTGAAGCTTTCTTT
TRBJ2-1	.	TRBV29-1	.	CSLTSSSSYNEQFF	TGCAGCCTCACTAGTTCCAGCTCCTACAATGAGCAGTTCTTC
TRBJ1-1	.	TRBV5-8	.	CASWYFVSTEAFF	TGTGCCAGCTGGTATTTCGTGAGCACTGAAGCTTTCTTT